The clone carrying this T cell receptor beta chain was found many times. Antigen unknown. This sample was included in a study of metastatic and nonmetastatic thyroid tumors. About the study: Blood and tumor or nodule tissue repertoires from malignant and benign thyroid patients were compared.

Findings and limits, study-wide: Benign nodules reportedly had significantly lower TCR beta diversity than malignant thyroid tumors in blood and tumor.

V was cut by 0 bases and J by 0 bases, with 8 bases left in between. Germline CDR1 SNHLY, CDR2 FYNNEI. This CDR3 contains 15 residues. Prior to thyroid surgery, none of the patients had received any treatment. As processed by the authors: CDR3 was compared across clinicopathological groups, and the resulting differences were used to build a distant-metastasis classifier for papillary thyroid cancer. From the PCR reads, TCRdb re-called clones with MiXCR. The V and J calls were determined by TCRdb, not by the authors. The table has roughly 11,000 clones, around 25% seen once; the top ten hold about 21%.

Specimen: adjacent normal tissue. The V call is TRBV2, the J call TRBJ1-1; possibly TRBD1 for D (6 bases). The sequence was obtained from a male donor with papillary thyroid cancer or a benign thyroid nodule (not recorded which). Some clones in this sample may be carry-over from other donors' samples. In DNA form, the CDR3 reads TGTGCCAGCAGTGAAGCGCAGGGGTTGAACACTGAAGCTTTCTTT. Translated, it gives CASSEAQGLNTEAFF.